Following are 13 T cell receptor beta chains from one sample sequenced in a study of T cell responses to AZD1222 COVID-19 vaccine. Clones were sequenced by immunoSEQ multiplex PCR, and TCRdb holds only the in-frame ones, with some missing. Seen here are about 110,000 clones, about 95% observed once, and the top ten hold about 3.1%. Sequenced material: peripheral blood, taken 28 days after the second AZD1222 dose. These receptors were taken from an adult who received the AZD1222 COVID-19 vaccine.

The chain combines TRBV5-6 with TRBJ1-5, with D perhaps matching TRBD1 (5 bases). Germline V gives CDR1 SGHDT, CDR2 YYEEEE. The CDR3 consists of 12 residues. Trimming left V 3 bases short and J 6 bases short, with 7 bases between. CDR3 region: CASSSGRQPQHF. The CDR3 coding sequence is TGTGCCAGCAGCTCAGGGCGTCAGCCCCAGCATTTT.

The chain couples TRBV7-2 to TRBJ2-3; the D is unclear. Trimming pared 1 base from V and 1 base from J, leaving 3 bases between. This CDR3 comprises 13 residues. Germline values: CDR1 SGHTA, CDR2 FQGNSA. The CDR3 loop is CASSLVRTDTQYF. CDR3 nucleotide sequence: TGTGCCAGCAGCTTAGTCCGCACAGATACGCAGTATTTT. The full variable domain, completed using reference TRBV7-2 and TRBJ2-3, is GAGVSQSPSNKVTEKGKDVELRCDPISGHTALYWYRQSLGQGLEFLIYFQGNSAPDKSGLPSDRFSAERTGGSVSTLTIQRTQQEDSAVYLCASSLVRTDTQYFGPGTRLTVL.

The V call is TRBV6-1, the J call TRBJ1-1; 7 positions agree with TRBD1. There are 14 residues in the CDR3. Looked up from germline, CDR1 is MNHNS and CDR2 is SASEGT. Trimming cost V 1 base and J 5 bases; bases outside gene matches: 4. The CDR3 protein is CASSEEGARTEAFF. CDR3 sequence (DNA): TGTGCCAGCAGTGAAGAGGGGGCGCGGACTGAAGCTTTCTTT.

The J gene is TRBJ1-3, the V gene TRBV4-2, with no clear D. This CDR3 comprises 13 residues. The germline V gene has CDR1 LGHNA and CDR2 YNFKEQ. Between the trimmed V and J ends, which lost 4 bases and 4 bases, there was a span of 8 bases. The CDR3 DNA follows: TGTGCCAGCAGCCGAATTCTAGGAAACACCATATATTTT. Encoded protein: CASSRILGNTIYF.

The CDR3 region is CASSDLQGKAFF. The CDR3 DNA sequence: TGCGCCAGCAGCGACCTTCAGGGGAAAGCTTTCTTT. V gene TRBV5-1 combines with J gene TRBJ1-1, with a weak D call TRBD1 (6 bases). Germline CDR1 SGHRS, CDR2 YFSETQ. Trimming stripped 4 bases from V and 9 bases from J, with 13 bases between. This CDR3 is built from 12 residues.

The CDR3 bases are TGCAGCGTCGTAGGGGGATCTATGAACACCGGGGAGCTGTTTTTT. This encodes CSVVGGSMNTGELFF. The gene calls are TRBV29-1 and TRBJ2-2, with a weak D call TRBD1 (6 bases). The V and J ends lost 6 bases and 1 base respectively, with 15 bases between them. The CDR3 has 15 residues. Looked up from germline, CDR1 is SQVTM and CDR2 is ANQGSEA.

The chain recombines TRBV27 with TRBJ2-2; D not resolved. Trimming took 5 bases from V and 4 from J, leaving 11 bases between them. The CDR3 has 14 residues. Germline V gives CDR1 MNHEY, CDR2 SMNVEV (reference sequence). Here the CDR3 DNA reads TGTGCCAGCAGTCCGAGACCGGCCACCGGGGAGCTGTTTTTT. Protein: CASSPRPATGELFF.

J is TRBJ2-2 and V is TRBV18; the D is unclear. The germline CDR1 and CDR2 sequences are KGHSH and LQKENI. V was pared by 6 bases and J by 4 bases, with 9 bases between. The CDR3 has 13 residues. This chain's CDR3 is CASSPPSTGELFF. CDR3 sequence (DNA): TGTGCCAGCTCCCCGCCGAGCACCGGGGAGCTGTTTTTT.

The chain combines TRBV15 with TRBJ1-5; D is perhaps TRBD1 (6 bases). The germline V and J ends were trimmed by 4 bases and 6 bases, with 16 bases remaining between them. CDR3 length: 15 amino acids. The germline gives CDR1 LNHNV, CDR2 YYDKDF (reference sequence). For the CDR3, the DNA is TGTGCCACCAGCACCTCACAGGGAAAGGGTCAGCCCCAGCATTTT. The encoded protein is CATSTSQGKGQPQHF.

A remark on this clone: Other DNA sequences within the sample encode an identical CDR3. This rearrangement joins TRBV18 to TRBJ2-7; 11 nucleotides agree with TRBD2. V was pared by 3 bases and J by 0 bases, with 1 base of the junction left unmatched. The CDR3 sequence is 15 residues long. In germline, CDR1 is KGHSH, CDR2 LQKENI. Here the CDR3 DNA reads TGTGCCAGCTCACCCACTAGCGGGAGCTCCTACGAGCAGTACTTC. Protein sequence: CASSPTSGSSYEQYF.

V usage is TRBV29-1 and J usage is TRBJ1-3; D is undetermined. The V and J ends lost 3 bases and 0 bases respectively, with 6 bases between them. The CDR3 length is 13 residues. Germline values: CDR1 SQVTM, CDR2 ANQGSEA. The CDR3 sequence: CSVDYLSGNTIYF. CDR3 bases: TGCAGCGTTGATTATCTCTCTGGAAACACCATATATTTT. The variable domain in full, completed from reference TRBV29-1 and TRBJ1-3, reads SAVISQKPSRDICQRGTSLTIQCQVDSQVTMMFWYRQQPGQSLTLIATANQGSEATYESGFVIDKFPISRPNLTFSTLTVSNMSPEDSSIYLCSVDYLSGNTIYFGEGSWLTVV.

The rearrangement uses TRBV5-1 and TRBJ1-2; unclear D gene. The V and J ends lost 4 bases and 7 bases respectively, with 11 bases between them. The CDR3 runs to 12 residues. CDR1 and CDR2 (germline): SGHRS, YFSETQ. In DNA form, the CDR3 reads TGCGCCAGCAGCGGCGGGGTTTCTGGCTACACCTTC. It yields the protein CASSGGVSGYTF.

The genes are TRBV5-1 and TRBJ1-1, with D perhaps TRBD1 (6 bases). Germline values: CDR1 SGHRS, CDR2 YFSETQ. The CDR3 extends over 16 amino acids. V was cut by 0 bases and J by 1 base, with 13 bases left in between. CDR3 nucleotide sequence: TGCGCCAGCAGCTTGGCCGGGGGGCAATCGAACACTGAAGCTTTCTTT. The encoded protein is CASSLAGGQSNTEAFF.